The 5 T cell receptor beta chains in this list originate from one sample, sequenced in a study of CD8+CD57+ T cells in acquired aplastic anemia. Genomic DNA was employed as the template in profiling TCR beta VDJ and CDR3. TCRdb itself ran the reads through MiXCR, one entry per CDR3 protein. The data show roughly 170,000 distinct CDR3 sequences, with approximately 48% seen just once and 10% to 15% held by the top ten. All patients picked for sequencing had shown, by flow cytometry, an expansion of CD8+CD57+ cells. The sample comprised sorted CD4+, CD8+, or CD8+CD57+ T cells (not recorded which) from PBMCs. The receptor source for this set is a human donor with aplastic anemia.

This chain links TRBV28 with TRBJ2-7; no clear D. Between the trimmed V and J ends, which lost 6 bases and 6 bases, there was a span of 9 bases. This CDR3 has 11 amino acids. Germline V gene data show CDR1 as MDHEN and CDR2 as SYDVKM. The CDR3 is CASRGFREQYF. The CDR3, as DNA: TGTGCCAGCAGGGGGTTTCGCGAGCAGTACTTC. The complete variable domain, with remaining parts taken from reference TRBV28 and TRBJ2-7, reads DVKVTQSSRYLVKRTGEKVFLECVQDMDHENMFWYRQDPGLGLRLIYFSYDVKMKEKGDIPEGYSVSREKKERFSLILESASTNQTSMYLCASRGFREQYFGPGTRLTVT.

The V call is TRBV12-3 or TRBV12-4, the J call TRBJ2-7; D call uncertain. This CDR3 comprises 12 residues. Trimming cost V 5 bases and J 0 bases, with 5 bases left between them. In nucleotides, the CDR3 is TGTGCCAGCAGTGTCACCTCCTACGAGCAGTACTTC. Amino acids: CASSVTSYEQYF.

V gene TRBV10-3 combines with J gene TRBJ2-5; 8 nucleotides align to TRBD2. This CDR3 has 14 amino acids. Germline V gene sequence: CDR1 ENHRY, CDR2 SYGVKD. Trimming removed 2 bases from V and 4 bases from J; junction bases left unmatched: 3. The CDR3 loop is CAISETSGIETQYF. The CDR3 nucleotides are TGTGCCATCAGTGAGACTAGCGGCATAGAGACCCAGTACTTC.

This clonotype was observed many times. The CDR3 sequence is CASSLGANYGYTF. CDR3 in DNA: TGCGCCAGCAGCCTAGGGGCCAACTATGGCTACACCTTC. The chain has TRBV4-1 and TRBJ1-2; tentative D call: TRBD1 (5 bases). Germline CDR1 is MGHRA and CDR2 is YSYEKL. The CDR3 runs 13 residues. With 4 bases removed from V and 2 bases from J, the gap between germline ends came to 8 bases.

Worth noting for this clonotype: No conserved phenylalanine or tryptophan is present at the end of the CDR3, so a read error is the likely explanation. This chain joins TRBV2 and TRBJ1-1; D is possibly TRBD1 (5 bases). Germline CDR1 reads SNHLY; CDR2 reads FYNNEI. CDR3 size: 15 residues. V was trimmed by 6 bases and J by 1 base, leaving 15 bases between them. CDR3 nucleotides: TGTGCCAGCAGAACGATGGGACGGACGAACACTGAAGCTTTCTAT. Translating it yields CASRTMGRTNTEAFY.